This T cell receptor (beta chain) was sequenced for a study of T cells in Graves' hyperthyroidism and ophthalmopathy. Amplified regions were TCR beta CDR3 sequences from RNA transcripts. The HTBI primer set drove a first-round RT-PCR of the TCR CDR3. MiXCR was run by TCRdb on the multiplex PCR reads, yielding one entry per CDR3 protein. The sample lists fewer than 400,000 distinct CDR3 sequences; around a sixth were seen once. V was clipped by 7 bases and J by 6 bases; unmatched bases: 9. CDR1 SNHLY and CDR2 FYNNEI come from the germline V gene. The CDR3 is made up of 16 amino acids. This clonotype has ten or more counts.

Specimen: blood. This sequence was found in a woman aged 18 to 35 with Graves' hyperthyroidism that later progressed to Graves' ophthalmopathy. The J gene is TRBJ2-1, the V gene TRBV2; 13 positions match TRBD2. The CDR3 here is CASNGLAGVGANEQFF. The CDR3 DNA follows: TGTGCCAGCAACGGACTAGCGGGAGTGGGGGCCAATGAGCAGTTCTTC.